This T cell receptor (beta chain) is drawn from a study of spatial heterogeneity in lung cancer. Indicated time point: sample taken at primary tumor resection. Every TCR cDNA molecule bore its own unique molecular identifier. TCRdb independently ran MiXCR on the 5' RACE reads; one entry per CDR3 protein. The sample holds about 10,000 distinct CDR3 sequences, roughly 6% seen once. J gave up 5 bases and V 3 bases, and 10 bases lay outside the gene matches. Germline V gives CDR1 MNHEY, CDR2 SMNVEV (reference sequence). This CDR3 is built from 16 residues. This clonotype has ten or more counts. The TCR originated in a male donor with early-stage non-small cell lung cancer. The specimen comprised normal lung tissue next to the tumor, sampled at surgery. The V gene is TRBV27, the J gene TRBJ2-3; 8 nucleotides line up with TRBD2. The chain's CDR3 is CASSLKAGEARDTQYF. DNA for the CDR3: TGTGCCAGCAGTTTGAAAGCGGGAGAAGCAAGAGATACGCAGTATTTT.